This record looks at one TCR beta chain sequence and its context. These data belong to a study of technical replicates of blood from a handful of donors. CDR3 length: 13 amino acids. Germline trimming cut 11 bases from V and 7 bases from J; bases unmatched to any gene: 11. The germline gives CDR1 MNHEY, CDR2 SVGAGI. The table came from immunoSEQ multiplex PCR; TCRdb's copy has only in-frame clones and leaves some out. Of 75,000 to 90,000 clones listed, around nine tenths are singletons. The sample was T cells isolated from PBMCs. The V and J genes are TRBV6-5 and TRBJ1-1; 9 positions match TRBD1. This TCR derives from a human donor in good health. The CDR3 sequence: CASRTGALDEAFF. CDR3 coding DNA: TGTGCCTCACGGACAGGGGCCCTGGATGAAGCTTTCTTT.